Each of the 25 T cell receptor beta chains below was sequenced from the same sample in a study of beta chain features in type 1 diabetes. What was sequenced were expressed TCRB transcripts, since all of the isolated RNA had been reverse transcribed. Data came from immunoSEQ multiplex PCR; TCRdb stores just in-frame clones and leaves some out. The sample holds roughly 450,000 clones, approximately 15% seen once. Sequencing was done on a sample of naive CD4+ T cells from blood. The origin of the receptors is a young man in good health.

The chain employs TRBV6-5 and TRBJ1-2, with D possibly matching TRBD1 (6 bases). In germline, CDR1 is MNHEY, CDR2 SVGAGI. With 9 bases removed from V and 7 bases from J, the gap between germline ends came to 21 bases. This CDR3 region has 14 residues. Written as DNA, the CDR3 is TGTGCCAGTGGACCCACATTCACAGGGTCTGGCTACACCTTC. Its translation is CASGPTFTGSGYTF.

This clone came up a few times. The chain employs TRBV12-5 and TRBJ2-1; 8 bases fit TRBD2. Looked up from germline, CDR1 is LGHNT and CDR2 is FRNRAP. The CDR3 loop spans 17 amino acids. The V and J ends lost 5 bases and 5 bases, in that order; junction bases with no gene match: 14. As DNA, the CDR3 is TGTGCTAGTGGTCCTGACCGAATTAGCGGGAAGAACAATGAGCAGTTCTTC. Amino acid sequence: CASGPDRISGKNNEQFF.

J is TRBJ2-3 and V is TRBV7-2; 9 nucleotides agree with TRBD1. Germline V CDR1 and CDR2: SGHTA, FQGNSA. This CDR3 is built from 14 residues. V trimming: 5 bases; J trimming: 4 bases; junction bases outside the gene matches: 4. CDR3 sequence: CASSPRTGADTQYF. The CDR3, as DNA: TGTGCCAGCAGCCCCCGGACAGGGGCAGATACGCAGTATTTT.

The V and J genes are TRBV19 and TRBJ1-1; weak D call: TRBD1 (6 bases). CDR3 length: 15 amino acids. Germline assignment: CDR1 LNHDA and CDR2 SQIVND (reference sequence). V was clipped by 7 bases and J by 5 bases, with 20 bases between them. The CDR3 protein is CASNDRSRRETEAFF. The DNA of the CDR3 is TGTGCCAGTAACGACAGGAGCCGGCGGGAGACTGAAGCTTTCTTT.

A word on this clone: In the same sample, other DNA sequences code for this CDR3. V usage is TRBV18 and J usage is TRBJ2-5; D remains unclear. CDR1 and CDR2 from the germline V gene are KGHSH and LQKENI. V was trimmed by 0 bases and J by 5 bases, leaving 4 bases between them. The CDR3 extends over 12 amino acids. CDR3 DNA sequence: TGTGCCAGCTCACCACCGGGGGAGACCCAGTACTTC. Translation gives CASSPPGETQYF.

This clone turned up a few times. The chain couples TRBV5-6 to TRBJ1-4; D not resolved. Trimming took 1 base from V and 8 from J, leaving 6 bases between them. The germline V gene has CDR1 SGHDT and CDR2 YYEEEE. The CDR3 spans 12 residues. CDR3 sequence (DNA): TGTGCCAGCAGCTTGCTGGAGGAAAAACTGTTTTTT. Protein product: CASSLLEEKLFF.

The rearrangement joins TRBV6-5 to TRBJ1-1, with D uncertain. The V and J ends lost 4 bases and 0 bases respectively, with 9 bases between them. This CDR3 has 14 residues. Germline values: CDR1 MNHEY, CDR2 SVGAGI. CDR3 amino acids: CASSSGGVNTEAFF. DNA for the CDR3: TGTGCCAGCAGTTCGGGCGGAGTGAACACTGAAGCTTTCTTT.

The chain links TRBV6-5 to TRBJ2-7; TRBD1 agrees at 7 bases. The CDR3 is 13 residues long. The junction had 5 bases not matched to a gene; V was cut back by 5 bases and J by 4 bases. The V gene's germline CDR1 is MNHEY and CDR2 SVGAGI. The chain's CDR3 is CASSPGTEYEQYV. CDR3 sequence (DNA): TGTGCCAGCAGTCCCGGGACAGAATACGAGCAGTACGTC.

This clone was picked up a small number of times. V is TRBV2 and J is TRBJ2-1; D ambiguous. Looked up from germline, CDR1 is SNHLY and CDR2 is FYNNEI. Trimming took off 7 bases at V and 6 bases at J, with 16 bases between the two ends. The CDR3 has 14 amino acids. The CDR3 DNA is TGTGCCAGCATCGGCCTCCTCGGCCGCAATGAGCAGTTCTTC. Translation: CASIGLLGRNEQFF.

The chain has TRBV4-2 and TRBJ2-5; D possibly matches TRBD1 or TRBD2 (7 bases each). The germline V and J ends were trimmed by 4 bases and 5 bases, with 20 bases remaining between them. CDR3 length: 16 residues. Germline V gene lookup returns CDR1 LGHNA and CDR2 YNFKEQ. The CDR3 coding sequence is TGTGCCAGCAGCCCCCACCAGGGGGAGGGCCTGGAGACCCAGTACTTC. This codes for CASSPHQGEGLETQYF.

This clone has only a few counts. The chain is built from TRBV18 and TRBJ1-1; no definite D call. CDR3 length: 15 residues. The germline V gene has CDR1 KGHSH and CDR2 LQKENI. Trimming took off 3 bases at V and 1 base at J, with 12 bases between the two ends. The CDR3 loop reads CASSPTGQPNTEAFF. For the CDR3, the DNA is TGTGCCAGCTCACCTACCGGCCAGCCGAACACTGAAGCTTTCTTT.

The rearrangement joins TRBV30 to TRBJ1-4; D uncertain. Germline CDR1 is GTSNPN and CDR2 is SVGIG (reference sequence). The CDR3 runs 14 residues. V gave up 0 bases and J gave up 2 bases, with 7 bases separating them. CDR3 DNA sequence: TGTGCCTGGAGTGTTGAGACCACTAATGAAAAACTGTTTTTT. This codes for CAWSVETTNEKLFF. The variable domain in full, completed from reference TRBV30 and TRBJ1-4, reads SQTIHQWPATLVQPVGSPLSLECTVEGTSNPNLYWYRQAAGRGLQLLFYSVGIGQISSEVPQNLSASRPQDRQFILSSKKLLLSDSGFYLCAWSVETTNEKLFFGSGTQLSVL.

The chain joins TRBV4-2 to TRBJ2-1; 13 nucleotides line up with TRBD2. The CDR3 contains 15 residues. V shed 1 base and J 8 bases; nucleotides not matched to a gene: 2. Germline V gene data show CDR1 as LGHNA and CDR2 as YNFKEQ. The chain's CDR3 is CASSQGTSGSYEQFF. The DNA for the CDR3 is TGTGCCAGCAGCCAAGGGACTAGCGGGAGCTATGAGCAGTTCTTC.

The rearrangement links TRBV11-3 to TRBJ2-2; TRBD2 matches 10 bases. Unmatched junction bases numbered 0, after V lost 4 bases and J lost 4 bases. The CDR3 length is 14 residues. Looked up from germline, CDR1 is SGHNT and CDR2 is YENEEA. The CDR3 coding sequence is TGTGCCAGCAGCTCTAGCGGGGGCACCGGGGAGCTGTTTTTT. Translating gives CASSSSGGTGELFF.

This clone was counted only a few times. The chain is built from TRBV5-1 and TRBJ2-4, with D possibly matching TRBD2 (5 bases). CDR1 SGHRS and CDR2 YFSETQ come from the germline V gene. V was shortened by 7 bases and J by 5 bases, with 25 bases between the two germline ends. The CDR3 is made up of 17 amino acids. The CDR3 bases are TGCGCCAGCGGCTCCCTCGGCCTGGCGATGGAGGAAAACATTCAGTACTTC. It is translated as CASGSLGLAMEENIQYF.

This clone was seen only a few times. The rearrangement uses TRBV4-3 and TRBJ2-3; TRBD1 might be the D (6 bases). This CDR3 comprises 14 residues. Germline loops: CDR1 LGHNA, CDR2 YSLEER. Trimming removed 0 bases from V and 6 bases from J, with 10 bases in between. CDR3 sequence (DNA): TGCGCCAGCAGCCAAGACGACAGGCCGGATACGCAGTATTTT. Its protein product is CASSQDDRPDTQYF.

As to this clone: Relative to the germline gene, one junction end is altered; a read error may explain this. The chain is built from TRBV5-1 and TRBJ2-6, with D perhaps TRBD2 (6 bases). This CDR3 is 13 amino acids long. Germline lookup yields CDR1 SGHRS and CDR2 YFSETQ. The CDR3 sequence: CATSGSGANVLTF. The CDR3 bases are TGCGCCACCAGCGGGTCTGGGGCCAACGTCCTGACTTTC.

This clone was seen only a few times. The chain carries TRBV28 and TRBJ2-5; D possibly corresponds to TRBD1 (6 bases). This CDR3 region has 14 residues. Germline CDR1 and CDR2: MDHEN and SYDVKM. Trimming shortened V by 6 bases and J by 0 bases, and 11 bases separated the two germline ends. CDR3 protein: CASSWDTNQETQYF. CDR3 in DNA: TGTGCCAGCAGCTGGGACACTAACCAAGAGACCCAGTACTTC.

The chain recombines TRBV25-1 with TRBJ1-1; a possible D gene is TRBD1 (5 bases). The V gene lost 6 bases and the J gene lost 4 bases, with 6 bases spanning the gap. The germline gives CDR1 MGHDK, CDR2 SYGVNS. The CDR3 loop spans 11 amino acids. The CDR3 loop is CASRGGTEAFF. The DNA of the CDR3 is TGTGCCAGCAGGGGGGGCACTGAAGCTTTCTTT.

This clone was seen more than once but under ten times. This chain joins TRBV27 and TRBJ1-1; D call uncertain. CDR1 is MNHEY and CDR2 is SMNVEV in the germline V gene (reference sequence). The V end lost 0 bases, the J end lost 8 bases, and 10 bases lay between the germline ends. The CDR3 is 13 residues long. CDR3 sequence: CASSLSEGWEAFF. The CDR3 DNA reads as TGTGCCAGCAGTTTATCGGAGGGTTGGGAAGCTTTCTTT.

This clone was found a few times. The chain uses TRBV7-9 and TRBJ2-7; D might be TRBD2 (6 bases). The V end lost 6 bases, the J end lost 5 bases, and 11 bases lay between the germline ends. Germline lookup yields CDR1 SEHNR and CDR2 FQNEAQ (reference sequence). The CDR3 extends over 12 amino acids. The CDR3 reads CASRPASDEQYF. CDR3 coding DNA: TGTGCCAGCAGGCCGGCTAGCGACGAGCAGTACTTC.

The chain combines TRBV4-3 with TRBJ2-7, with TRBD2 identical over 12 bases. Germline lookup yields CDR1 LGHNA and CDR2 YSLEER. This CDR3 spans 15 amino acids. The V gene end was trimmed by 4 bases and the J gene end by 5 bases; junction bases not matched to a gene: 6. CDR3 protein: CASSPQTSGSDEQYV. CDR3 sequence (DNA): TGCGCCAGCAGCCCACAGACTAGCGGGAGTGACGAGCAGTACGTC.

The V call is TRBV5-4, the J call TRBJ2-5, with D hard to call. Germline V lookup: CDR1 SGHNT, CDR2 YYREEE (reference sequence). This CDR3 comprises 14 residues. V was trimmed by 0 bases and J by 4 bases, leaving 10 bases between them. Here the CDR3 DNA reads TGTGCCAGCAGCTTGGGTGATCAGACAGAGACCCAGTACTTC. It encodes CASSLGDQTETQYF.

This clone was counted a few times. V and J are TRBV9 and TRBJ2-2; 8 nucleotides agree with TRBD2. The V gene end was trimmed by 6 bases and the J gene end by 0 bases; junction bases not matched to a gene: 4. Germline V gene sequence: CDR1 SGDLS, CDR2 YYNGEE. The CDR3 is made up of 15 amino acids. The CDR3 sequence: CASKAGVANTGELFF. The CDR3, as DNA: TGTGCCAGCAAAGCGGGAGTAGCGAACACCGGGGAGCTGTTTTTT.

This chain joins TRBV4-1 and TRBJ2-7; 9 nucleotides match TRBD2. This CDR3 region has 15 residues. The germline gives CDR1 MGHRA, CDR2 YSYEKL. V gave up 1 base and J gave up 3 bases; unmatched junction bases: 4. In DNA form, the CDR3 reads TGCGCCAGCAGCCAAGGACTAGCGGCGAACTACGAGCAGTACTTC. Amino acids: CASSQGLAANYEQYF.